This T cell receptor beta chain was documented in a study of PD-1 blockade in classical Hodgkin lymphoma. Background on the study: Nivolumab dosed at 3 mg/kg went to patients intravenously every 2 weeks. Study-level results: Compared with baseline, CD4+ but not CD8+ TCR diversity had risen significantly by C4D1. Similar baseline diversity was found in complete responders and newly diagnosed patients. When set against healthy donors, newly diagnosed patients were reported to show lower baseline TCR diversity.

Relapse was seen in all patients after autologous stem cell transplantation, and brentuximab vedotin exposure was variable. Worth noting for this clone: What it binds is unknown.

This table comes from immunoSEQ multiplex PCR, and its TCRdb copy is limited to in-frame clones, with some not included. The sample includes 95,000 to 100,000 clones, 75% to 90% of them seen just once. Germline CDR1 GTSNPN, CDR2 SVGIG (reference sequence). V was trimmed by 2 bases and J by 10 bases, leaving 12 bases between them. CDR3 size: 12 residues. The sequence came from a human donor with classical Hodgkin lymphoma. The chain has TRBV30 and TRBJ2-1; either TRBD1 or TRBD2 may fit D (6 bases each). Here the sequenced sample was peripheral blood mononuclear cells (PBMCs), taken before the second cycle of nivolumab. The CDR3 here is CAWSMGGPEQFF. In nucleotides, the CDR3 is TGTGCCTGGAGTATGGGGGGCCCCGAGCAGTTCTTC.